These 23 T cell receptor beta chains were sequenced from one sample in a study of T cell changes during pregnancy in multiple sclerosis. Here immunoSEQ multiplex PCR was the method, and the copy in TCRdb shows in-frame clones only, minus some. The table records roughly 87,000 clones, approximately 90% of them present only once. The starting material was PBMCs, obtained in the first trimester of pregnancy. The source of these receptors is a female donor in good health, serving as a control in a pregnancy study. Some clones in this sample may be carry-over from other donors' samples.

The chain employs TRBV10-2 and TRBJ2-5; a possible D gene is TRBD2 (5 bases). V was clipped by 0 bases and J by 4 bases, with 12 bases between them. Germline-derived CDR1 and CDR2 are WSHSY and SAAADI. The CDR3 length is 15 residues. In DNA form, the CDR3 reads TGCGCCAGCAGTGAGTCGTACCCGGAGGTAGAGACCCAGTACTTC. Its translation is CASSESYPEVETQYF.

V and J are TRBV20-1 and TRBJ2-5; no definite D call. The CDR3 extends over 11 amino acids. V was trimmed by 6 bases and J by 5 bases, leaving 10 bases between them. The germline V gene has CDR1 DFQATT and CDR2 SNEGSKA (reference sequence). The CDR3: CSAQPVETQYF. The DNA of the CDR3 is TGCAGTGCACAGCCCGTGGAGACCCAGTACTTC.

This chain uses TRBV2 with TRBJ2-7; D not resolved. The germline gives CDR1 SNHLY, CDR2 FYNNEI. V was shortened by 1 base and J by 0 bases, with 7 bases between the two germline ends. The CDR3 contains 14 residues. DNA of the CDR3: TGTGCCAGCAGTGAAGGCGGAAGCTCCTACGAGCAGTACTTC. It translates to CASSEGGSSYEQYF.

The chain is built from TRBV28 and TRBJ2-7, with D possibly being TRBD2 (6 bases). CDR1 and CDR2 from the germline V gene are MDHEN and SYDVKM. The V end was cut by 3 bases, the J end by 0 bases, with 21 bases between. The CDR3 extends over 18 amino acids. The CDR3 sequence: CASSFILGAGTSSYEQYF. In nucleotides, the CDR3 is TGTGCCAGCAGTTTTATCCTTGGGGCGGGGACCAGCTCCTACGAGCAGTACTTC.

The gene calls are TRBV4-2 and TRBJ1-2; D is undetermined. Germline loops: CDR1 LGHNA, CDR2 YNFKEQ. V shed 3 bases and J shed 8 bases, with 19 bases lying between them. This CDR3 has 15 amino acids. The CDR3: CASSHADPSGKGYTF. In DNA, the CDR3 is TGTGCCAGCAGCCACGCCGACCCCTCCGGGAAGGGCTACACCTTC.

J is TRBJ2-3 and V is TRBV11-2; tentatively, D is TRBD2 (5 bases). CDR1 SGHAT and CDR2 FQNNGV come from the germline V gene. V lost 1 base and J 4 bases, leaving 15 bases between the germline ends. The CDR3 runs 16 residues. CDR3: CASSLVTRGRPDTQYF. In nucleotides, the CDR3 is TGTGCCAGCAGCTTAGTCACGAGAGGGCGGCCAGATACGCAGTATTTT.

The chain employs TRBV14 and TRBJ1-1; weak D call: TRBD1 (5 bases). Deletions cut 5 bases from V and 9 bases from J, with 19 bases between. This CDR3 has 14 residues. Germline V gives CDR1 SGHDN, CDR2 FVKESK. The CDR3 here is CASSESGGAVKAFF. As DNA, the CDR3 is TGTGCCAGCAGCGAAAGTGGAGGGGCAGTCAAAGCTTTCTTT.

Notes on this clone: The same CDR3 also results from other DNA sequences found in this sample. The genes are TRBV19 and TRBJ2-7; 9 bases fit TRBD1. The V gene end was trimmed by 4 bases and the J gene end by 6 bases; junction bases not matched to a gene: 4. The germline V gene has CDR1 LNHDA and CDR2 SQIVND (reference sequence). The CDR3 contains 13 residues. In nucleotides, the CDR3 is TGTGCCAGTAGTACCGGACAGGGGACCGAGCAGTACTTC. This codes for CASSTGQGTEQYF.

This clone was recorded only once. The V gene is TRBV6-1, the J gene TRBJ2-7, with TRBD2 as a possible D gene (5 bases). V gave up 8 bases and J gave up 2 bases, with 13 bases separating them. The CDR3 is made up of 13 amino acids. Germline loops: CDR1 MNHNS, CDR2 SASEGT. The CDR3 is CASDPGTPYEQYF. The CDR3 bases are TGTGCCAGCGACCCGGGAACACCCTACGAGCAGTACTTC.

The chain has TRBV6-6 and TRBJ1-2; possible D gene TRBD1, 6 bases. The CDR3 is 13 residues long. Germline V gene lookup returns CDR1 MNHNY and CDR2 SVGAGI (reference sequence). Trimming took off 5 bases at V and 4 bases at J, with 11 bases between the two ends. CDR3 sequence: CASSPGQLYGYTF. The CDR3 DNA reads TGTGCCAGCAGTCCCGGACAGCTCTATGGCTACACCTTC.

The V and J genes are TRBV14 and TRBJ2-7; D not resolved. The V and J ends lost 0 bases and 3 bases respectively, with 9 bases between them. This CDR3 comprises 14 residues. The V gene's germline CDR1 is SGHDN and CDR2 FVKESK. The CDR3 here is CASSQDAGRYEQYF. The CDR3 DNA sequence: TGTGCCAGCAGCCAAGATGCTGGGCGCTACGAGCAGTACTTC.

The CDR3 nucleotides are TGTGCCAGCAGTTACCAGGGTACTGCCTACAATGAGCAGTTCTTC. It specifies CASSYQGTAYNEQFF. The chain uses TRBV6-5 and TRBJ2-1; D may be TRBD1 (5 bases). The CDR3 sequence is 15 residues long. The V end was cut by 2 bases, the J end by 2 bases, with 10 bases between. The germline V gene has CDR1 MNHEY and CDR2 SVGAGI.

The rearrangement links TRBV5-8 to TRBJ1-4; D is ambiguous. The CDR3 runs 14 residues. Germline V lookup: CDR1 SGHTS, CDR2 YDEGEE. Trimming cost V 1 base and J 3 bases, with 7 bases left between them. CDR3 amino acids: CASSLLGANEKLFF. DNA of the CDR3: TGTGCCAGCAGCTTGTTGGGAGCTAATGAAAAACTGTTTTTT.

This chain uses TRBV6-6 with TRBJ2-7, with D unresolved. Trimming pared 4 bases from V and 1 base from J, leaving 5 bases between. Germline V CDR1 and CDR2: MNHNY, SVGAGI (reference sequence). The CDR3 spans 12 residues. The CDR3 DNA follows: TGTGCCAGCAGTTCCACATCCTACGAGCAGTACTTC. It is translated as CASSSTSYEQYF.

The rearrangement links TRBV9 to TRBJ2-3; 14 nucleotides agree with TRBD2. The germline CDR1 and CDR2 sequences are SGDLS and YYNGEE. This CDR3 is 16 amino acids long. J lost 3 bases, V lost 3 bases, and 3 bases had no gene match. The CDR3 DNA reads TGTGCCAGCAGCGGACTAGCGGGAGGGAGGACAGATACGCAGTATTTT. This translates into CASSGLAGGRTDTQYF.

This clone was counted a few times. CDR3 in amino acids: CASSSRTGRQPQHF. CDR3 sequence (DNA): TGTGCCAGTAGTTCGAGGACAGGGAGGCAGCCCCAGCATTTT. The rearrangement links TRBV19 to TRBJ1-5; 8 nucleotides line up with TRBD1. Germline values: CDR1 LNHDA, CDR2 SQIVND (reference sequence). This CDR3 comprises 14 residues. The J segment lost 7 bases and the V segment lost 5 bases, leaving 7 bases of the junction unmatched.

The V and J genes are TRBV28 and TRBJ2-1; 9 positions agree with TRBD2. V lost 2 bases and J lost 4; bases outside the gene matches: 6. CDR3 size: 16 residues. The V gene's germline CDR1 is MDHEN and CDR2 SYDVKM. CDR3 nucleotide sequence: TGTGCCAGCAGTTTAACCGAGCGGGAGGCGTACAATGAGCAGTTCTTC. It codes for CASSLTEREAYNEQFF.

The rearrangement uses TRBV5-1 and TRBJ2-5; 11 nucleotides agree with TRBD2. Germline assignment: CDR1 SGHRS and CDR2 YFSETQ. V was clipped by 4 bases and J by 7 bases; unmatched bases: 9. The CDR3 extends over 15 amino acids. The CDR3 sequence: CASSNDGLAGGTQYF. CDR3 bases: TGCGCCAGCAGCAATGATGGACTAGCGGGCGGGACCCAGTACTTC. The complete variable domain, with remaining parts taken from reference TRBV5-1 and TRBJ2-5, reads KAGVTQTPRYLIKTRGQQVTLSCSPISGHRSVSWYQQTPGQGLQFLFEYFSETQRNKGNFPGRFSGRQFSNSRSEMNVSTLELGDSALYLCASSNDGLAGGTQYFGPGTRLLVL.

J is TRBJ2-7 and V is TRBV29-1; D is undetermined. The CDR3 extends over 12 amino acids. In germline, CDR1 is SQVTM, CDR2 ANQGSEA. Trimming removed 4 bases at V and 1 base at J, with 8 bases between. Here the CDR3 reads CSVAERSYEQYF. CDR3 nucleotide sequence: TGCAGCGTTGCGGAGCGTTCCTACGAGCAGTACTTC.

This clone was counted once. This chain joins TRBV12-2 and TRBJ2-2; the table's TRBD1 call for D was not verified on the DNA. TRBV12-2 is labeled a pseudogene. The CDR3 has 12 residues. The CDR3 bases are TGTGCAAGTCGCTCCCCCAGCGGGGAGCTGTTTTTT. Translating it yields CASRSPSGELFF.

The chain has TRBV11-2 and TRBJ2-7; 8 positions agree with TRBD1. The CDR3 is made up of 12 amino acids. V shed 5 bases, J shed 7 bases, and the junction held 4 bases outside the gene matches. Germline V gene sequence: CDR1 SGHAT, CDR2 FQNNGV. In DNA, the CDR3 is TGTGCCAGCAGCCCCGACAGGGGAGAGCAGTACTTC. This translates into CASSPDRGEQYF.

The chain has TRBV5-1 and TRBJ2-7; 7 bases line up with TRBD2. The germline CDR1 and CDR2 sequences are SGHRS and YFSETQ. CDR3 length: 14 amino acids. Germline trimming cut 0 bases from V and 7 bases from J; bases unmatched to any gene: 7. CDR3 in DNA: TGCGCCAGCAGCTTGGGGACTAGAAAAATAGAGCAGTACTTC. Translation: CASSLGTRKIEQYF.

The J gene is TRBJ1-2, the V gene TRBV6-6; 10 bases fit TRBD1. V shed 2 bases, J shed 6 bases, and the junction held 6 bases outside the gene matches. The CDR3 has 15 amino acids. Germline values: CDR1 MNHNY, CDR2 SVGAGI (reference sequence). The CDR3: CASSYPGQGGHGYTF. CDR3 in DNA: TGTGCCAGCAGTTACCCAGGACAGGGGGGGCATGGCTACACCTTC.